This record covers a single TCR beta chain. The junction does not match germline at one end; this may be a read error. The record originates from a study of regulatory T cells in long-lasting Graves disease. Time point in this sample: persistent/refractory GD, antithyroid drugs over 5 years with positive TRAb. There was RNA extracted from PBMCs, and the TCR library was made from it. Both iRepertoire HTBI primers and Arm-PCR of CDR3 regions were used to build the TCR beta libraries. TCRdb passed the multiplex PCR reads through MiXCR, listing each CDR3 protein once. Among more than 650,000 distinct CDR3 sequences listed, around 30% were seen once. Per the germline V gene, CDR1 is MDHEN and CDR2 is SYDVKM. The CDR3 is made up of 14 amino acids.

Sequences were derived from peripheral blood mononuclear cells (PBMCs), sampled when the disease was refractory, from a patient treated with antithyroid drugs. V and J are TRBV28 and TRBJ1-2, with a possible D match to TRBD1 (5 bases). This sequence was found in a female donor with Graves disease. The CDR3 protein is CANSLLRGSYGYTF. The DNA of the CDR3 is TGTGCCAACAGTTTATTGAGGGGATCTTATGGCTACACCTTC.